The clone carrying this T cell receptor (beta chain) was seen more than once but under ten times. What it binds is not known. This specimen comes from a study of CD8+ T cells in alopecia areata. Study conclusions and caveats: Besides other cells, scalp samples also yield sequences of resident alphabeta T cells from normal skin. Shared TCR sequences were less clear between patients than in mice, possibly partly from HLA diversity.

Trimming pared 4 bases from V and 5 bases from J, leaving 12 bases between. Germline CDR1 is MNHEY and CDR2 is SMNVEV (reference sequence). The CDR3 runs to 14 residues. The authors extracted RNA and reverse transcribed it into cDNA as the sequencing template. Profiled with immunoSEQ multiplex PCR; TCRdb holds only in-frame clones, not every one. Here the sample spans some 110,000 clones, roughly 68% being singletons. The sequencing input was CD4+ T cells sorted from blood. The TCR was taken from a human donor in good health. The rearrangement joins TRBV27 to TRBJ1-5; D may be TRBD1 (5 bases). In DNA, the CDR3 is TGTGCCAGCAGTTGGGGACGGAACCATCAGCCCCAGCATTTT. Protein: CASSWGRNHQPQHF.